The entry that follows covers one T cell receptor beta chain sequence. Its specificity is unknown. The record originates from a study of blood T cells in healthy people across ages. Study results and caveats: Unsorted PBMC input precluded a conclusive naive versus antigen-experienced comparison. Estimates of total diversity, which came from one million sequenced T cells, were considered to be underestimates.

The authors ran a second PCR of roughly 6 to 12 cycles using a sample-barcoded 5' primer and a J-beta primer mix. MiXCR, run by TCRdb on the 5' RACE reads, gives a single entry per CDR3 protein. The table records 660,000 or so distinct CDR3 sequences, roughly 58% of them present only once. A minimum of 6.5 million PBMCs was isolated per sample. This CDR3 is 11 amino acids long. Germline lookup yields CDR1 DFQATT and CDR2 SNEGSKA (reference sequence). V lost 3 bases and J lost 7, with 7 bases in between. The sequence was obtained from a man in his sixties in good health. The genes are TRBV20-1 and TRBJ2-1; D is unclear. The sample taken for sequencing was blood. This CDR3 reads CSARFPNEQFF. The CDR3 DNA reads as TGCAGTGCTAGGTTCCCGAATGAGCAGTTCTTC.